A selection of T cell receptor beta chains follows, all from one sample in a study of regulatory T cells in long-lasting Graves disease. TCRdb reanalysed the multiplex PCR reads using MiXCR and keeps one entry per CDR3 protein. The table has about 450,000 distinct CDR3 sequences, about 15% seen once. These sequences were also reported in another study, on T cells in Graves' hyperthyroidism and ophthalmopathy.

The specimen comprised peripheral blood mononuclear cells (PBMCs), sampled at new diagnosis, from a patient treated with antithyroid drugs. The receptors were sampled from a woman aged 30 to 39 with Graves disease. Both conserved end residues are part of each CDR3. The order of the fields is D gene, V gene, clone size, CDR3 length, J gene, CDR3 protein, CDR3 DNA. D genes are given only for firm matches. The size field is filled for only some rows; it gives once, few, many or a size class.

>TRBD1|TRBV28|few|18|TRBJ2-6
CASSSGQSIYSGANVLTF
TGTGCCAGCAGTTCGGGACAGTCCATCTACTCTGGGGCCAACGTCCTGACTTTC
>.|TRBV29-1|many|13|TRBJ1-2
CSATAGEGYGYTF
TGCAGCGCTACGGCAGGGGAAGGCTATGGCTACACCTTC
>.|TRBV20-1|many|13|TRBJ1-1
CSARGQGITEAFF
TGCAGTGCTAGAGGGCAGGGGATCACTGAAGCTTTCTTT
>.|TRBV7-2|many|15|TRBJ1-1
CASSLGPGRDTEAFF
TGTGCCAGCAGCTTAGGCCCAGGGAGGGACACTGAAGCTTTCTTT
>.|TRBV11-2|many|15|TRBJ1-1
CASSLDGTVNTEAFF
TGTGCCAGCAGCTTAGACGGGACGGTGAACACTGAAGCTTTCTTT
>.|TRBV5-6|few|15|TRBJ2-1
CASSLMKSGLTEQFF
TGTGCCAGCAGCTTGATGAAGTCAGGCCTTACGGAGCAGTTCTTC
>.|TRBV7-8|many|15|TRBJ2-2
CASSFLATNTGELFF
TGTGCCAGCAGCTTTCTGGCAACGAACACCGGGGAGCTGTTTTTT
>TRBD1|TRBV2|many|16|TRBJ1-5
CASVEDRGVGNQPQHF
TGTGCCAGTGTCGAAGACAGGGGAGTGGGGAATCAGCCCCAGCATTTT
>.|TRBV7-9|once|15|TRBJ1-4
CASSLEAGRNEKLFF
TGTGCCAGCAGCTTAGAGGCAGGCCGTAATGAAAAACTGTTTTTT
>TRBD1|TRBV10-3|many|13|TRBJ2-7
CATRDRDIYEQYF
TGTGCCACCCGGGACAGGGATATCTACGAGCAGTACTTC
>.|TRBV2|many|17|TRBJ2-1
CASSELRDIGSYNEQFF
TGTGCCAGCAGTGAACTCCGGGACATAGGCTCCTACAATGAGCAGTTCTTC
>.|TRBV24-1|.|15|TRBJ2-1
CATSDSGRDYNEQFF
TGTGCCACCAGTGACTCGGGACGGGACTACAATGAGCAGTTCTTC
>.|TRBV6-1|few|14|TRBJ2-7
CASSPTARSYEQYF
TGTGCCAGCAGCCCGACAGCGCGGTCCTACGAGCAGTACTTC
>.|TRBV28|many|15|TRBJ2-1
CASSFGGRVFNEQFF
TGTGCCAGCAGTTTCGGGGGGCGCGTTTTCAATGAGCAGTTCTTC
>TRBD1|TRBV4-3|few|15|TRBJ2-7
CASSQAGTANYEQYF
TGCGCCAGCAGCCAGGCCGGGACAGCAAACTACGAGCAGTACTTC
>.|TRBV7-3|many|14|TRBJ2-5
CASSPKLGSETQYF
TGTGCCAGCAGCCCAAAACTAGGTTCAGAGACCCAGTACTTC
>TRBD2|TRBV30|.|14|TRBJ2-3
CAWSSPGLADTQYF
TGTGCCTGGAGTTCACCGGGACTAGCTGACACGCAGTATTTT
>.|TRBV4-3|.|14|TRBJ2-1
CASSQGAGWNEQFF
TGCGCCAGCAGCCAAGGGGCAGGGTGGAATGAGCAGTTCTTC
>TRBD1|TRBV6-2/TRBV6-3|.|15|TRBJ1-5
CASSLGQGANFGQHF
TGTGCCAGCAGCCTCGGACAGGGGGCGAATTTTGGGCAGCATTTT
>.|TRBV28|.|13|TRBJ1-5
CASSESGNQPQHF
TGTGCCAGCAGTGAATCCGGAAATCAGCCCCAGCATTTT
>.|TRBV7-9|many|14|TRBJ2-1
CTNRPNEMYNEQFF
TGTACCAACAGACCAAACGAAATGTACAATGAGCAGTTCTTC
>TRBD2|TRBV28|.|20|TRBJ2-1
CASSRGPSSGRAYSYNEQFF
TGTGCCAGCAGTCGGGGGCCCTCCAGCGGGAGGGCCTATTCCTACAATGAGCAGTTCTTC
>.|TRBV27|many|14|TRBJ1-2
CASSDTQGLYGYTF
TGTGCCAGCAGTGACACACAGGGCCTCTATGGCTACACCTTC
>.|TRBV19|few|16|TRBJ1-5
CASSIRPEYSNQPQHF
TGTGCCAGTAGTATCAGGCCAGAGTATAGCAATCAGCCCCAGCATTTT
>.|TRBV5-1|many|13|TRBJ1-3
CASSLSVVDTIYF
TGCGCCAGCAGCTTGTCAGTAGTGGACACCATATATTTT
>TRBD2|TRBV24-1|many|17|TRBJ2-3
CATSDTQGLAGVDTQYF
TGTGCCACCAGTGATACCCAGGGACTAGCGGGAGTCGATACGCAGTATTTT
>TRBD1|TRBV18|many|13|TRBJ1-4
CASSGTGNEKLFF
TGTGCCAGCTCCGGGACAGGGAATGAAAAACTGTTTTTT
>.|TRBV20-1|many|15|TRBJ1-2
CSARRTGRPDYGYTF
TGCAGTGCTAGACGAACAGGACGGCCCGACTATGGCTACACCTTC
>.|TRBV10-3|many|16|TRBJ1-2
CAISAGLAVLNYGYTF
TGTGCCATCAGTGCGGGTTTAGCGGTTTTAAACTATGGCTACACCTTC